A single sample is the source of the 17 T cell receptor beta chains below, sequenced in a study of cytomegalovirus exposure and HLA in healthy donors. The PCR ran on 60 Vbeta and 13 Jbeta primers. The method was immunoSEQ multiplex PCR; TCRdb's version includes in-frame clones alone and lacks a portion of them. Its table records about 140,000 clones. Sequenced: PBMCs. The receptors shown here come from a man aged 40-49 years in good health and CMV-seronegative.

V gene TRBV7-8 combines with J gene TRBJ2-2; 9 nucleotides agree with TRBD1. J lost 6 bases, V lost 4 bases, and 9 bases had no gene match. Looked up from germline, CDR1 is SGHVS and CDR2 is FQNEAQ. This CDR3 region has 16 residues. CDR3 nucleotides: TGTGCCAGCAGCTCGTCGGGGACAGGGATAGCCGGGGAGCTGTTTTTT. The encoded protein is CASSSSGTGIAGELFF.

The chain couples TRBV18 to TRBJ1-1; D remains unclear. The V end lost 1 base, the J end lost 6 bases, and 15 bases lay between the germline ends. The CDR3 spans 15 residues. CDR1 is KGHSH and CDR2 is LQKENI in the germline V gene. CDR3 protein: CASSPLDPEYAEAFF. For the CDR3, the DNA is TGTGCCAGCTCACCACTAGATCCGGAGTATGCTGAAGCTTTCTTT.

This rearrangement joins TRBV6-1 to TRBJ2-1, with 7 bases lining up with TRBD2. The ends lost 6 bases at V and 7 bases at J; junction bases unmatched: 6. This CDR3 region has 13 residues. The germline V gene has CDR1 MNHNS and CDR2 SASEGT. The CDR3 DNA reads as TGTGCCAGCAGGGAGGGGAGGGCGAATGAGCAGTTCTTC. It specifies CASREGRANEQFF.

The V and J genes are TRBV6-1 and TRBJ2-3; possible D gene TRBD1, 6 bases. Germline CDR1 MNHNS, CDR2 SASEGT. V lost 7 bases, J lost 1 base, and 15 bases lay in between. The CDR3 contains 15 residues. CDR3 region: CASNSIRGRTDTQYF. CDR3 coding DNA: TGTGCCAGCAATTCGATCAGGGGCCGCACAGATACGCAGTATTTT.

The genes are TRBV4-3 and TRBJ1-1, with 8 bases fitting TRBD1. V gave up 0 bases and J gave up 5 bases; unmatched junction bases: 8. CDR1 and CDR2 (germline): LGHNA, YSLEER. This CDR3 spans 16 amino acids. CDR3 nucleotides: TGCGCCAGCAGCCAAGATCTCGGGCAGGGGGCAACTGAAGCTTTCTTT. Protein sequence: CASSQDLGQGATEAFF.

V usage is TRBV7-3 and J usage is TRBJ2-1; the match to TRBD2 covers 8 bases. CDR1 SGHTA and CDR2 FQGTGA come from the germline V gene. Trimming took 1 base from V and 4 from J; bases not matched to a gene: 6. The CDR3 consists of 16 residues. CDR3 nucleotides: TGTGCCAGCAGCTTAAGCGCGGGGGGAAATTACAATGAGCAGTTCTTC. It yields the protein CASSLSAGGNYNEQFF.

The chain has TRBV19 and TRBJ1-5; D remains unclear. The V and J ends lost 3 bases and 1 base respectively, with 7 bases between them. Germline V gene lookup returns CDR1 LNHDA and CDR2 SQIVND (reference sequence). The CDR3 totals 14 residues. CDR3 loop: CASSIGPSNQPQHF. The CDR3 bases are TGTGCCAGTAGTATTGGGCCGAGCAATCAGCCCCAGCATTTT.

The CDR3 nucleotides are TGTGCCAGCAGCTTGGGGGGGACGGGTAATTCACCCCTCCACTTT. Protein: CASSLGGTGNSPLHF. The rearrangement links TRBV7-9 to TRBJ1-6; tentative D call: TRBD1 (5 bases). This CDR3 comprises 15 residues. Germline V gene sequence: CDR1 SEHNR, CDR2 FQNEAQ (reference sequence). Trimming left V 3 bases short and J 6 bases short, with 12 bases between.

The CDR3 coding sequence is TGTGCCAGCAGGGGGACAGGATATAGCAATCAGCCCCAGCATTTT. Translation gives CASRGTGYSNQPQHF. The rearrangement joins TRBV2 to TRBJ1-5; 8 nucleotides line up with TRBD1. Trimming removed 6 bases from V and 0 bases from J; junction bases left unmatched: 4. Looked up from germline, CDR1 is SNHLY and CDR2 is FYNNEI. This CDR3 has 15 residues.

The V and J genes are TRBV5-5 and TRBJ2-5; 8 bases align to TRBD1. V lost 2 bases to trimming and J lost 1 base; unmatched junction nucleotides: 1. CDR3 length: 14 residues. Per germline, CDR1 SGHKS and CDR2 YYEKEE (reference sequence). The CDR3 DNA follows: TGTGCCAGCAGCTTTACAGGGGGCCAAGAGACCCAGTACTTC. Its translation: CASSFTGGQETQYF.

The chain employs TRBV6-1 and TRBJ2-7; D may be TRBD2 (6 bases). Germline CDR1 reads MNHNS; CDR2 reads SASEGT. Deletions cut 7 bases from V and 4 bases from J, with 17 bases between. The CDR3 length is 14 residues. In DNA form, the CDR3 reads TGTGCCAGCATGGAGGGGTTGAGTGGATACGAGCAGTACTTC. Amino acids: CASMEGLSGYEQYF.

The chain has TRBV29-1 and TRBJ2-3; 10 nucleotides align to TRBD2. Germline lookup yields CDR1 SQVTM and CDR2 ANQGSEA. The length of the CDR3 is 15 residues. With V trimmed by 1 base and J by 1 base, 2 bases remained unmatched. CDR3 loop: CSVEGGTSGTDTQYF. CDR3 sequence (DNA): TGCAGCGTTGAAGGAGGGACTAGCGGCACAGATACGCAGTATTTT.

V and J are TRBV7-3 and TRBJ2-1, with D possibly matching TRBD2 (5 bases). The CDR3 is 13 amino acids. Germline V gives CDR1 SGHTA, CDR2 FQGTGA. Deletions cut 4 bases from V and 3 bases from J, with 7 bases between. The CDR3 is CASSSDFYNEQFF. The CDR3 DNA reads as TGTGCCAGCAGCTCGGACTTCTACAATGAGCAGTTCTTC. The whole variable domain, remainder taken from reference TRBV7-3 and TRBJ2-1, is GAGVSQTPSNKVTEKGKYVELRCDPISGHTALYWYRQSLGQGPEFLIYFQGTGAADDSGLPNDRFFAVRPEGSVSTLKIQRTERGDSAVYLCASSSDFYNEQFFGPGTRLTVL.

This sequence joins TRBV5-6 and TRBJ2-7, with 10 positions matching TRBD2. The CDR3 length is 14 residues. Germline V gene sequence: CDR1 SGHDT, CDR2 YYEEEE. Trimming removed 3 bases from V and 1 base from J; junction bases left unmatched: 1. The CDR3 loop reads CASSSSGGSYEQYF. As DNA, the CDR3 is TGTGCCAGCAGCTCTAGCGGGGGTTCCTACGAGCAGTACTTC.

The rearrangement joins TRBV27 to TRBJ2-7, with TRBD2 as a possible D gene (6 bases). The CDR3 covers 15 residues. Deletions cut 2 bases from V and 1 base from J, with 12 bases between. Germline CDR1 and CDR2: MNHEY and SMNVEV (reference sequence). CDR3 sequence: CASSLLAGRSYEQYF. The CDR3 DNA is TGTGCCAGCAGTTTACTTGCGGGGAGGTCCTACGAGCAGTACTTC.

The V and J genes are TRBV7-9 and TRBJ1-1, with 7 bases lining up with TRBD1. V shed 0 bases, J shed 2 bases, and the junction held 3 bases outside the gene matches. The germline gives CDR1 SEHNR, CDR2 FQNEAQ (reference sequence). This CDR3 region has 15 residues. DNA for the CDR3: TGTGCCAGCAGCTTAGCAGGGACAGTAAACACTGAAGCTTTCTTT. This encodes CASSLAGTVNTEAFF.

A remark on this clone: An end of the junction differs from the germline gene, which may be a read error. The chain recombines TRBV9 with TRBJ1-3, with a weak D call TRBD1 (5 bases). The CDR3 extends over 15 amino acids. Germline lookup yields CDR1 SGDLS and CDR2 YYNGEE. The CDR3 bases are TGTGCCAGCAGCCCGACTCAGGGCTCTGGAAACACCACATATTTT. Translated, it gives CASSPTQGSGNTTYF.